These 22 T cell receptor beta chains originate from one sample sequenced in a study of glioma-infiltrating T cells after dendritic cell vaccination. Some clones are missing from TCRdb's copy, which holds only in-frame ones; the method was immunoSEQ multiplex PCR. The data contain about 64,000 clones, 82% of them singletons. This specimen consisted of blood, obtained before dendritic cell vaccination. The receptors were gathered from a human donor with glioblastoma.

The chain joins TRBV4-1 to TRBJ1-6; 9 nucleotides match TRBD1. The V segment lost 0 bases and the J segment 8 bases; nucleotides outside the gene matches: 11. Germline CDR1 and CDR2: MGHRA and YSYEKL. The CDR3 is made up of 18 amino acids. This CDR3 reads CASSQERTTTGGHSPLHF. DNA for the CDR3: TGCGCCAGCAGCCAAGAAAGGACTACGACAGGGGGTCATTCACCCCTCCACTTT.

This clone was seen once. This chain connects TRBV18 to TRBJ2-3; perhaps TRBD1 as D (6 bases). Germline loops: CDR1 KGHSH, CDR2 LQKENI. The CDR3 runs to 16 residues. With 4 bases removed from V and 0 bases from J, the gap between germline ends came to 14 bases. In DNA, the CDR3 is TGTGCCAGCTCACTGCGACAGGTAACAAGCACAGATACGCAGTATTTT. This sequence encodes CASSLRQVTSTDTQYF.

The V and J genes are TRBV29-1 and TRBJ1-2; 9 nucleotides line up with TRBD1. This CDR3 has 17 amino acids. V dropped 3 bases and J dropped 6; count of bases not matched to a gene: 17. Germline CDR1 reads SQVTM; CDR2 reads ANQGSEA. CDR3 amino acids: CSVDGGQGIMFSDGYTF. The CDR3 region has the DNA TGCAGCGTTGATGGAGGACAGGGGATTATGTTTTCGGATGGCTACACCTTC.

The chain joins TRBV9 to TRBJ1-2; 9 bases are a match to TRBD1. The V segment lost 4 bases and the J segment 7 bases; nucleotides outside the gene matches: 8. This CDR3 is 14 amino acids long. Germline loops: CDR1 SGDLS, CDR2 YYNGEE. The CDR3 bases are TGTGCCAGCAGCCCAAGACAGGGGGAGAGTGGCTACACCTTC. Protein sequence: CASSPRQGESGYTF.

J is TRBJ1-1 and V is TRBV11-2; 10 positions agree with TRBD1. The trim removed 1 base at V and 1 base at J, leaving 6 bases unmatched. This CDR3 spans 17 amino acids. From germline, CDR1 is SGHAT and CDR2 FQNNGV. The CDR3 DNA is TGTGCCAGCAGCTTAGGGTGGGACAGGGGAAGGAACACTGAAGCTTTCTTT. Translating gives CASSLGWDRGRNTEAFF.

The chain carries TRBV9 and TRBJ2-1; 7 bases fit TRBD2. Germline loops: CDR1 SGDLS, CDR2 YYNGEE. The CDR3 is made up of 18 amino acids. V lost 2 bases, J lost 3 bases, and 14 bases stayed unmatched. In DNA, the CDR3 is TGTGCCAGCAGCGTTCTCCCCGTCAGCGGGGACCTCTACAATGAGCAGTTCTTC. Translation gives CASSVLPVSGDLYNEQFF.

V and J are TRBV2 and TRBJ2-5, with a tentative D call TRBD2 (7 bases). The CDR3 has 14 residues. V was pared by 11 bases and J by 2 bases, with 18 bases between. Germline V lookup: CDR1 SNHLY, CDR2 FYNNEI. Here the CDR3 DNA reads TGTGCCTACGCCAAGGGGGGGGATCAAGAGACCCAGTACTTC. Translated: CAYAKGGDQETQYF. Full variable domain (rest looked up from reference TRBV2 and TRBJ2-5): EPEVTQTPSHQVTQMGQEVILRCVPISNHLYFYWYRQILGQKVEFLVSFYNNEISEKSEIFDDQFSVERPDGSNFTLKIRSTKLEDSAMYFCAYAKGGDQETQYFGPGTRLLVL.

This chain links TRBV7-2 with TRBJ2-3, with 10 bases identical to TRBD2. CDR1 is SGHTA and CDR2 is FQGNSA in the germline V gene. The CDR3 sequence is 17 residues long. V lost 5 bases to trimming and J lost 3 bases; unmatched junction nucleotides: 11. The CDR3 protein is CASSLRFIAGGTDTQYF. DNA of the CDR3: TGTGCCAGCAGCCTCCGATTCATAGCGGGGGGTACAGATACGCAGTATTTT.

This chain connects TRBV5-8 to TRBJ1-3; D unresolved. Germline CDR1 and CDR2: SGHTS and YDEGEE. The CDR3 is 15 residues long. V dropped 0 bases and J dropped 2 bases, with 9 bases sitting between them. CDR3 nucleotides: TGTGCCAGCAGCTTGGGGAGGGCCGCTGGAAACACCATATATTTT. Translated, it gives CASSLGRAAGNTIYF. Together with reference TRBV5-8 and TRBJ1-3, the CDR3 gives the full variable domain: EAGVTQSPTHLIKTRGQQATLRCSPISGHTSVYWYQQALGLGLQFLLWYDEGEERNRGNFPPRFSGRQFPNYSSELNVNALELEDSALYLCASSLGRAAGNTIYFGEGSWLTVV.

The CDR3 coding sequence is TGCGCCAGCAGCTTGGAGGGGGACGGTAGCACAGATACGCAGTATTTT. Amino acids: CASSLEGDGSTDTQYF. The gene calls are TRBV5-1 and TRBJ2-3, with D possibly TRBD1 on 6 matching bases. The V gene lost 0 bases and the J gene lost 0 bases, with 11 bases spanning the gap. This CDR3 has 16 amino acids. The germline V gene encodes CDR1 SGHRS and CDR2 YFSETQ.

The chain links TRBV28 to TRBJ1-1; no definite D call. With 8 bases removed from V and 4 bases from J, the gap between germline ends came to 11 bases. Germline-derived CDR1 and CDR2 are MDHEN and SYDVKM. The CDR3 has 12 residues. The CDR3 sequence: CASGPRGTEAFF. The CDR3 region has the DNA TGTGCCAGCGGACCCCGGGGCACTGAAGCTTTCTTT.

The V and J genes are TRBV19 and TRBJ1-1, with a possible D match to TRBD1 (6 bases). Per the germline V gene, CDR1 is LNHDA and CDR2 is SQIVND (reference sequence). The CDR3 runs 16 residues. V dropped 2 bases and J dropped 4 bases, with 17 bases sitting between them. In nucleotides, the CDR3 is TGTGCCAGTAGTATAAAGGGACATAGCCGTAGCACTGAAGCTTTCTTT. Its protein product is CASSIKGHSRSTEAFF.

The genes are TRBV4-2 and TRBJ2-7; possible D gene TRBD1, 7 bases. The CDR3 runs to 15 residues. Deletions cut 0 bases from V and 5 bases from J, with 14 bases between. Germline loops: CDR1 LGHNA, CDR2 YNFKEQ. This chain's CDR3 is CASSQDQGGTDEQYF. The CDR3 DNA follows: TGTGCCAGCAGCCAAGATCAAGGCGGGACAGACGAGCAGTACTTC.

There are a few counts of this clone. The J gene is TRBJ1-4, the V gene TRBV19, with 7 bases aligning to TRBD1. V gave up 7 bases and J gave up 6 bases; unmatched junction bases: 8. CDR3 length equals 14 residues. CDR1 is LNHDA and CDR2 is SQIVND in the germline V gene (reference sequence). The CDR3 reads CASTHRGYDEKLFF. CDR3 in DNA: TGTGCCAGTACACACAGGGGTTATGATGAAAAACTGTTTTTT.

V is TRBV27 and J is TRBJ2-3; D might be TRBD2 (5 bases). V was cut by 2 bases and J by 4 bases, with 7 bases left in between. The CDR3 runs 13 residues. The germline V gene encodes CDR1 MNHEY and CDR2 SMNVEV (reference sequence). The CDR3 DNA follows: TGTGCCAGCAGTTTAGGCGGGCCAGATACGCAGTATTTT. The encoded protein is CASSLGGPDTQYF.

This clone was seen a handful of times. The chain employs TRBV6-5 and TRBJ2-1; 7 bases align to TRBD1. Germline V gene data show CDR1 as MNHEY and CDR2 as SVGAGI. CDR3 size: 15 residues. The J segment lost 7 bases and the V segment lost 6 bases, leaving 12 bases of the junction unmatched. DNA for the CDR3: TGTGCCAGCAGCTCGGGGACAGCTTTGCGGAATGAGCAGTTCTTC. This encodes CASSSGTALRNEQFF.

The gene calls are TRBV2 and TRBJ2-3; 7 bases align to TRBD2. The CDR3 consists of 15 residues. Germline CDR1 SNHLY, CDR2 FYNNEI. Unmatched junction bases numbered 10, after V lost 8 bases and J lost 2 bases. The CDR3 region is CASGRRGVNTDTQYF. The CDR3 DNA sequence: TGTGCCAGCGGACGACGGGGGGTTAACACAGATACGCAGTATTTT.

In its sample, this clone is large (0.1 to 1%). The chain links TRBV15 to TRBJ1-4; TRBD1 matches at 7 bases. The CDR3 is made up of 13 amino acids. Losses at the gene ends were 6 bases for V and 8 bases for J; bases not matched to a gene: 6. The V gene's germline CDR1 is LNHNV and CDR2 YYDKDF (reference sequence). CDR3 DNA: TGTGCCACCAGGGGACAGCCCGGGGAAAAACTGTTTTTT. Translated, it gives CATRGQPGEKLFF.

This rearrangement joins TRBV5-1 to TRBJ2-3; the match to TRBD2 covers 13 bases. The ends lost 4 bases at V and 1 base at J; junction bases unmatched: 3. This CDR3 comprises 16 residues. Per germline, CDR1 SGHRS and CDR2 YFSETQ. The CDR3 loop is CASSAGLAGGTDTQYF. CDR3 nucleotides: TGCGCCAGCAGCGCTGGACTAGCGGGGGGCACAGATACGCAGTATTTT. Looking up the rest from reference TRBV5-1 and TRBJ2-3 gives the full variable domain: KAGVTQTPRYLIKTRGQQVTLSCSPISGHRSVSWYQQTPGQGLQFLFEYFSETQRNKGNFPGRFSGRQFSNSRSEMNVSTLELGDSALYLCASSAGLAGGTDTQYFGPGTRLTVL.

The chain has TRBV7-9 and TRBJ2-6; the D is unclear. The V end was cut by 1 base, the J end by 0 bases, with 13 bases between. Germline V gene sequence: CDR1 SEHNR, CDR2 FQNEAQ (reference sequence). The CDR3 spans 18 residues. The CDR3 DNA sequence: TGTGCCAGCAGCTTAGGATCACAAAGATCCTCTGGGGCCAACGTCCTGACTTTC. Its translation is CASSLGSQRSSGANVLTF.

V gene TRBV27 combines with J gene TRBJ2-7, with 8 positions matching TRBD1. From germline, CDR1 is MNHEY and CDR2 SMNVEV (reference sequence). The CDR3 loop spans 13 amino acids. V lost 6 bases to trimming and J lost 4 bases; unmatched junction nucleotides: 5. The DNA for the CDR3 is TGTGCCAGCAGGAGGGACAGGTCTTACGAGCAGTACTTC. Protein product: CASRRDRSYEQYF.

This clone was seen only a few times. The chain carries TRBV10-2 and TRBJ1-6; 8 bases align to TRBD1. V shed 5 bases and J 6 bases; nucleotides not matched to a gene: 3. The CDR3 has 14 residues. Germline V gene sequence: CDR1 WSHSY, CDR2 SAAADI. CDR3 DNA sequence: TGCGCCAGCAGTCCGACAGGGGTTAATTCACCCCTCCACTTT. It specifies CASSPTGVNSPLHF.